The next 17 T cell receptor beta chains were all read from a single sample in a study of regulatory T cells in long-lasting Graves disease. Indicated time point: newly diagnosed GD, antithyroid drugs for less than 3 months. Generation of the TCR library employed RNA extracted from PBMCs. Arm-PCR with iRepertoire HTBI primers amplified the CDR3 regions for these TCR beta libraries. One entry per CDR3 protein, called by TCRdb with MiXCR from the multiplex PCR reads. The sample yields around 480,000 distinct CDR3 sequences, 15% to 20% seen once. These data also featured in a second study, about T cells in Graves' hyperthyroidism and ophthalmopathy.

The material sequenced was peripheral blood mononuclear cells (PBMCs), taken at new diagnosis, from a patient treated with antithyroid drugs. These receptors were obtained from a man aged 40-49 years with Graves disease.

This clonotype was picked up many times. The rearrangement uses TRBV12-3 or TRBV12-4 and TRBJ1-1; the D is unclear. Trimming removed 1 base at V and 1 base at J, with 10 bases between. The CDR3 sequence is 15 residues long. CDR3 coding DNA: TGTGCCAGCAGTTTAGGGTTTCACCCGAACACTGAAGCTTTCTTT. It codes for CASSLGFHPNTEAFF.

In the case of this clonotype: This clone may be a read error of a much larger clone one base away. The chain employs TRBV11-2 and TRBJ2-7; 10 bases align to TRBD2. With 3 bases clipped from V and 7 bases from J, the junction kept 15 bases outside the gene matches. Per germline, CDR1 SGHAT and CDR2 FQNNGV. There are 17 residues in the CDR3. The CDR3 sequence is CASSFPASGRSGHEQYF. The CDR3 bases are TGTGCCAGCAGCTTCCCTGCTAGCGGGAGAAGCGGGCATGAGCAGTACTTC.

This clonotype showed up many times. This chain links TRBV6-1 with TRBJ2-7; D is perhaps TRBD1 (6 bases). Trimming took off 10 bases at V and 2 bases at J, with 9 bases between the two ends. The germline gives CDR1 MNHNS, CDR2 SASEGT. CDR3 length equals 11 residues. The CDR3 protein is CAIGQPYEQYF. Written as DNA, the CDR3 is TGTGCCATCGGACAGCCCTACGAGCAGTACTTC.

This clonotype has only a few counts. The CDR3 DNA reads TGTGCCAGCAGCCCCGGGACAGGGGGCGTCTACGAGCAGTACTTC. Its translation is CASSPGTGGVYEQYF. This rearrangement joins TRBV5-4 to TRBJ2-7, with 12 bases that match TRBD1. Germline V gene data show CDR1 as SGHNT and CDR2 as YYREEE (reference sequence). J was trimmed by 3 bases and V by 4 bases; bases with no gene match: 5. This CDR3 has 15 amino acids.

This clonotype came up many times. The chain has TRBV12-3 or TRBV12-4 and TRBJ1-2; no definite D call. V was cut by 6 bases and J by 11 bases, with 13 bases left in between. The CDR3 loop spans 11 amino acids. This chain's CDR3 is CASSLGEAYTF. For the CDR3, the DNA is TGTGCCAGCAGCCTTGGGGAGGCGTACACCTTC.

Notes on this clonotype: A much larger clone differs by one base, so this may be a read error. The chain joins TRBV20-1 to TRBJ2-3; 9 nucleotides agree with TRBD2. After removal of 2 bases from V and 1 base from J, the junction contained 1 base not matched to a gene. CDR3 length equals 14 residues. CDR1 is DFQATT and CDR2 is SNEGSKA in the germline V gene (reference sequence). CDR3: CSARPSGGTDTQYF. In nucleotides, the CDR3 is TGCAGTGCTAGACCTAGCGGGGGCACAGATACGCAGTATTTT.

This clonotype was seen ten or more times. CDR3 DNA: TGTGCCAGCAACCACCTGGACAGGGCAGATACGCAGTATTTT. Translation gives CASNHLDRADTQYF. This rearrangement joins TRBV28 to TRBJ2-3; 8 bases align to TRBD1. After removal of 7 bases from V and 4 bases from J, the junction contained 7 bases not matched to a gene. Germline loops: CDR1 MDHEN, CDR2 SYDVKM. The CDR3 has 14 amino acids.

Concerning this clonotype itself: This may come from a read error, since a much larger clone is one base off. A read error is likely, as this CDR3 ends without the conserved phenylalanine or tryptophan. V usage is TRBV11-2 and J usage is TRBJ2-4; no firm D call. V lost 5 bases and J lost 0, with 5 bases in between. The CDR3 runs 13 residues. Looked up from germline, CDR1 is SGHAT and CDR2 is FQNNGV. The CDR3 nucleotides are TGTGCCAGCAGCCCTCTAGCCAAAAACATTCAGTACCTC. It translates to CASSPLAKNIQYL.

This clonotype occurred a few times. The genes are TRBV14 and TRBJ2-7; no definite D call. The CDR3 totals 12 residues. The V gene's germline CDR1 is SGHDN and CDR2 FVKESK. The V gene lost 3 bases and the J gene lost 3 bases, with 6 bases spanning the gap. The chain's CDR3 is CASSHNGYEQYF. CDR3 nucleotide sequence: TGTGCCAGCAGCCATAATGGCTACGAGCAGTACTTC.

The chain employs TRBV28 and TRBJ1-4; D gene ambiguous. The length of the CDR3 is 15 residues. The germline V gene encodes CDR1 MDHEN and CDR2 SYDVKM. Trimming cost V 3 bases and J 8 bases, with 16 bases left between them. As DNA, the CDR3 is TGTGCCAGCAGTTTTATAGAGAACCTTAAGGAAAAACTGTTTTTT. Protein product: CASSFIENLKEKLFF. The whole variable domain, filled in from reference TRBV28 and TRBJ1-4, reads DVKVTQSSRYLVKRTGEKVFLECVQDMDHENMFWYRQDPGLGLRLIYFSYDVKMKEKGDIPEGYSVSREKKERFSLILESASTNQTSMYLCASSFIENLKEKLFFGSGTQLSVL.

V is TRBV4-1 and J is TRBJ1-1, with 12 bases aligning to TRBD1. The V and J ends lost 3 bases and 8 bases, in that order; junction bases with no gene match: 4. The germline CDR1 and CDR2 sequences are MGHRA and YSYEKL. The CDR3 runs 14 residues. The CDR3 nucleotides are TGCGCCAGCAGCCAGGGACAGGGGGCTTTAGAAGCTTTCTTT. Residues: CASSQGQGALEAFF.

This clonotype was recorded many times. J is TRBJ2-7 and V is TRBV9; tentatively, D is TRBD2 (6 bases). CDR1 is SGDLS, CDR2 YYNGEE, per germline. This CDR3 contains 18 residues. V was clipped by 0 bases and J by 7 bases, with 26 bases between them. The CDR3 loop reads CASSVGTSRDPYWEEQYF. Here the CDR3 DNA reads TGTGCCAGCAGCGTAGGGACGTCGCGGGACCCCTATTGGGAGGAGCAGTACTTC.

This clonotype has a count of ten or more. This chain uses TRBV30 with TRBJ2-2, with D perhaps TRBD1 or TRBD2 (5 bases each). Trimming stripped 5 bases from V and 4 bases from J, with 5 bases between. Germline V CDR1 and CDR2: GTSNPN, SVGIG (reference sequence). The CDR3 is made up of 11 amino acids. The CDR3 DNA reads TGTGCCTGGGGGGGCACCGGGGAGCTGTTTTTT. Translation: CAWGGTGELFF.

This clonotype showed up many times. The chain employs TRBV5-1 and TRBJ1-1, with D possibly being TRBD1 (6 bases). Germline CDR1 SGHRS, CDR2 YFSETQ. This CDR3 has 13 residues. V was trimmed by 2 bases and J by 7 bases, leaving 12 bases between them. The CDR3 DNA reads TGCGCCAGCAGCTTTCAGACAGGCGGTGAAGCTTTCTTT. The encoded protein is CASSFQTGGEAFF.

This chain connects TRBV2 to TRBJ2-7; D is possibly TRBD1 or TRBD2 (5 bases each). CDR1 is SNHLY, CDR2 FYNNEI, per germline. Trimming pared 1 base from V and 1 base from J, leaving 11 bases between. CDR3 length equals 15 residues. CDR3 region: CASSEERGVSYEQYF. For the CDR3, the DNA is TGTGCCAGCAGTGAAGAGCGAGGGGTTTCCTACGAGCAGTACTTC.

This clonotype has only a few counts. V and J are TRBV20-1 and TRBJ1-5; 7 positions match TRBD1. From germline, CDR1 is DFQATT and CDR2 SNEGSKA (reference sequence). This CDR3 contains 16 residues. Trimming took 0 bases from V and 5 from J; bases not matched to a gene: 10. This CDR3 is CSARDGQVRPDQPQHF. The CDR3 nucleotides read TGCAGTGCTAGAGACGGACAGGTTCGGCCTGATCAGCCCCAGCATTTT.

This clonotype was picked up a small number of times. V is TRBV10-3 and J is TRBJ2-7; no definite D call. CDR3 length equals 12 residues. Germline V gene sequence: CDR1 ENHRY, CDR2 SYGVKD. V lost 2 bases and J lost 1, with 3 bases in between. Written as DNA, the CDR3 is TGTGCCATCAGTGAGGAGTCCTACGAGCAGTACTTC. Amino acid sequence: CAISEESYEQYF.